This T cell receptor (beta chain) was sequenced for a study of OX40 agonist ivuxolimab in advanced cancers. Concerning the study at large: The costimulatory receptor OX40 (CD134) was targeted by ivuxolimab, a fully human IgG2 agonistic monoclonal antibody. Peripheral TCRbeta sequencing aimed to test whether ivuxolimab altered TCR sequence diversity and caused clonal T-cell expansion. The paper describes the monotherapy dose-escalation part (N of about 47 patients) of the phase I trial of ivuxolimab. Intravenous ivuxolimab was administered to patients every 2 weeks at six dose levels: 0.01, 0.1, 0.3, 1.5, 3 and 10 mg/kg. Partial responses were achieved by three dose-escalation patients, of whom one had hepatocellular carcinoma and two had cutaneous melanoma. Prior anti-PD-1, anti-PD-L1 or anti-CTLA-4 therapy was permitted, and checkpoint inhibitors had been received by 40% to 50% of dose-escalation patients. The dose-escalation cohort was approximately 83% male with a mean age of about 60 years, ranging from roughly 23 to 90. Among the approximately 54 dose-escalation patients, about 20 had hepatocellular carcinoma, about 15 melanoma, 9 renal cell carcinoma and 9 head and neck cancer.

Results the study describes overall, beyond this receptor: In the 0.1-3.0 mg/kg groups, partial responders had among the lowest normalized peripheral clonal expansion, particularly in CD8+ T cells. Low levels of normalized T-cell clonal expansion were also seen in some nonresponding patients. On average, CD8+ T cells showed more expanded clones than CD4+ T cells after ivuxolimab. At doses from 0.1 to 3.0 mg/kg, clonal expansion was seen in both CD4+ and CD8+ blood T cells between baseline and week 6. Which antigens the clonally expanded peripheral T cells were specific for was not determined.

With respect to this clone: No cognate antigen has been identified for it. No base quality values were provided; no much bigger clone lies one nucleotide off.

Genomic DNA was isolated from the sorted cells so that the TCRbeta CDR3 region could be sequenced. The immunoSEQ Assay was used for sequencing of TCRbeta CDR3 regions. What TCRdb holds here is the immuneACCESS table cut down to in-frame rearrangements. Part of the clones is not present; checked against another copy, under half of the missing clones reflect an unresolved V gene, and the others are unexplained. In this sample the table shows around 100,000 clones, around 89% of which occur a single time. The ten top clones hold roughly 0.16% of the sample. Looking up the germline V gene (reference sequence) yields CDR1 LNHDA and CDR2 SQIVND. Reading from cysteine to phenylalanine, the CDR3 counts 15 amino acids. Only the CDR3 DNA is retained, 45 bases long and in frame from the first base. V is cut by 8 bases and J by 5 bases, and the space between the germline ends is 19 bases. The trial excluded patients who had a history of autoimmune disease or who were on systemic immunosuppression. In every dose cohort, peripheral blood was drawn for TCR sequencing at baseline, cycle 4 day 1, and cycle 7 day 1. Samples were obtained from an open-label, multicenter, first-in-human phase I dose-escalation trial of ivuxolimab. Adults with locally advanced or metastatic head and neck squamous cell, hepatocellular, melanoma or renal cell carcinoma were enrolled in the trial. Before TCR sequencing, CD4+ and CD8+ T cells were separately sorted from peripheral blood.

The sequencing used CD4+ or CD8+ T cells sorted from blood, collected in a trial of the OX40 agonist ivuxolimab. The rearrangement joined TRBV19 to TRBJ1-5, with TRBD1 as a weak D call on 5 bases. This sequence originates from an adult with an advanced solid tumor such as melanoma, head and neck, liver or kidney cancer. DNA sequence: TGTGCCAGTGGCCCCGGGGACGGGAGGGATCAGCCCCAGCATTTT. This sequence encodes CASGPGDGRDQPQHF.